These 13 T cell receptor beta chains were all obtained from the same sample, sequenced in a study of cytomegalovirus exposure and HLA in healthy donors (dated by TCRdb to the late 2010s). Library construction relied on the immunoSEQ multiplex PCR assay. For the multiplex PCR, a mixture combining 60 forward primers for TCR Vbeta segments and 13 reverse primers for TCR Jbeta segments was used. TCRdb mirrors the immuneACCESS table, restricted to in-frame sequences. Some clones are absent from its copies; in checked studies, under half trace to an unresolved V gene, and the reason for the others is unknown. This sample's listing comprises 130,000 to 150,000 clones. Roughly 2.7% of the sample rests with the top ten. The sequencing sample was made of PBMCs. These receptors originate from a man aged 35 to 55 in good health and CMV-seronegative.

The chain recombines TRBV18 with TRBJ1-5; TRBD1 matches at 10 bases. Germline lookup yields CDR1 KGHSH and CDR2 LQKENI. This CDR3 comprises 16 residues. J lost 4 bases, V lost 3 bases, and 6 bases had no gene match. CDR3 loop: CASSPGTGAINQPQHF. The CDR3 coding sequence is TGTGCCAGCTCACCCGGGACAGGGGCAATTAATCAGCCCCAGCATTTT.

The chain links TRBV6-1 to TRBJ2-2; 8 bases align to TRBD1. The CDR3 is made up of 15 amino acids. Germline V gene sequence: CDR1 MNHNS, CDR2 SASEGT. V lost 5 bases and J lost 1; bases outside the gene matches: 3. CDR3 coding DNA: TGTGCCAGCAGTCTCGGACAGGGGAACACCGGGGAGCTGTTTTTT. Protein product: CASSLGQGNTGELFF.

The J gene is TRBJ1-2, the V gene TRBV7-9; perhaps TRBD1 as D (5 bases). The CDR3 length is 13 residues. Germline CDR1 reads SEHNR; CDR2 reads FQNEAQ (reference sequence). Trimming left V 3 bases short and J 6 bases short, with 11 bases between. Here the CDR3 DNA reads TGTGCCAGCAGCTTGGAGGGGCGAAATGGCTACACCTTC. It codes for CASSLEGRNGYTF.

The rearrangement joins TRBV29-1 to TRBJ2-2; D possibly corresponds to TRBD2 (5 bases). V lost 5 bases, J lost 1 base, and 8 bases lay in between. Germline CDR1 and CDR2: SQVTM and ANQGSEA. The CDR3 consists of 13 residues. The CDR3 nucleotides are TGCAGCGTTAAAGGACTGAACACCGGGGAGCTGTTTTTT. This translates into CSVKGLNTGELFF.

The chain combines TRBV7-2 with TRBJ1-3; 8 bases map to TRBD1. Trimming removed 3 bases from V and 2 bases from J; junction bases left unmatched: 3. Germline loops: CDR1 SGHTA, CDR2 FQGNSA. CDR3 length equals 15 residues. Written as DNA, the CDR3 is TGTGCCAGCAGCTTCGACAGGGGACCTGGAAACACCATATATTTT. This sequence encodes CASSFDRGPGNTIYF.

The chain links TRBV2 to TRBJ2-5, with D perhaps TRBD1 (5 bases). The J call is in doubt because the DNA end fits TRBJ2-7 better. In germline, CDR1 is SNHLY, CDR2 FYNNEI. There are 15 residues in the CDR3. DNA for the CDR3: TGTGCCAGCAGTGAACTCCAGGGTGGTGGCTACGAGCAGTACTTC. Protein sequence: CASSELQGGGYEQYF.

This chain links TRBV27 with TRBJ1-4; D not certain. The V gene lost 5 bases and the J gene lost 7 bases, with 17 bases spanning the gap. Germline CDR1 and CDR2: MNHEY and SMNVEV (reference sequence). The CDR3 contains 15 residues. The CDR3 region has the DNA TGTGCCAGCAGTCCCACAGCTTCAACTGGTGAAAAACTGTTTTTT. Translating gives CASSPTASTGEKLFF.

J is TRBJ2-3 and V is TRBV14; TRBD1 matches at 9 bases. The CDR3 length is 14 residues. CDR1 is SGHDN, CDR2 FVKESK, per germline. V gave up 4 bases and J gave up 8 bases; unmatched junction bases: 7. CDR3 sequence: CASSRPGTGFTQYF. As DNA, the CDR3 is TGTGCCAGCAGCCGTCCCGGGACAGGGTTTACGCAGTATTTT.

J is TRBJ1-5 and V is TRBV11-2; weak D call: TRBD1 (6 bases). The CDR3 contains 16 residues. V gave up 5 bases and J gave up 2 bases, with 16 bases separating them. Germline V CDR1 and CDR2: SGHAT, FQNNGV. CDR3 amino acids: CASSRFIAGGNQPQHF. The CDR3, as DNA: TGTGCCAGCAGCCGCTTTATAGCAGGGGGCAATCAGCCCCAGCATTTT.

The V gene is TRBV6-1, the J gene TRBJ1-2, with D unclear. Trimming shortened V by 1 base and J by 4 bases, and 16 bases separated the two germline ends. CDR1 is MNHNS and CDR2 is SASEGT in the germline V gene. The CDR3 consists of 16 residues. The CDR3 bases are TGTGCCAGCAGTGAAGAGGGCAGGAGGGCTCTCTATGGCTACACCTTC. It yields the protein CASSEEGRRALYGYTF.

The chain couples TRBV5-1 to TRBJ2-3; TRBD2 matches at 10 bases. Trimming cost V 6 bases and J 1 base; bases outside gene matches: 8. The CDR3 consists of 16 residues. The V gene's germline CDR1 is SGHRS and CDR2 YFSETQ. CDR3 sequence: CASTSGGGVGTDTQYF. The CDR3 nucleotides read TGCGCCAGCACTAGCGGGGGTGGAGTGGGCACAGATACGCAGTATTTT. Full variable domain (rest looked up from reference TRBV5-1 and TRBJ2-3): KAGVTQTPRYLIKTRGQQVTLSCSPISGHRSVSWYQQTPGQGLQFLFEYFSETQRNKGNFPGRFSGRQFSNSRSEMNVSTLELGDSALYLCASTSGGGVGTDTQYFGPGTRLTVL.

The gene calls are TRBV5-1 and TRBJ2-1, with 7 bases lining up with TRBD1. CDR3 size: 16 residues. Trimming at V came to 0 bases and at J to 7 bases, leaving 10 bases not matched to a gene. From germline, CDR1 is SGHRS and CDR2 YFSETQ. For the CDR3, the DNA is TGCGCCAGCAGCTTGGCCGAAAGGACAGGTGGAAATGAGCAGTTCTTC. Translated: CASSLAERTGGNEQFF. Full variable domain (rest looked up from reference TRBV5-1 and TRBJ2-1): KAGVTQTPRYLIKTRGQQVTLSCSPISGHRSVSWYQQTPGQGLQFLFEYFSETQRNKGNFPGRFSGRQFSNSRSEMNVSTLELGDSALYLCASSLAERTGGNEQFFGPGTRLTVL.

The rearrangement uses TRBV19 and TRBJ1-2; no definite D call. The germline CDR1 and CDR2 sequences are LNHDA and SQIVND (reference sequence). V lost 5 bases, J lost 1 base, and 8 bases lay in between. The CDR3 runs to 13 residues. CDR3 coding DNA: TGTGCCAGTAGTTCGGGTCTTAACTATGGCTACACCTTC. Translating gives CASSSGLNYGYTF.